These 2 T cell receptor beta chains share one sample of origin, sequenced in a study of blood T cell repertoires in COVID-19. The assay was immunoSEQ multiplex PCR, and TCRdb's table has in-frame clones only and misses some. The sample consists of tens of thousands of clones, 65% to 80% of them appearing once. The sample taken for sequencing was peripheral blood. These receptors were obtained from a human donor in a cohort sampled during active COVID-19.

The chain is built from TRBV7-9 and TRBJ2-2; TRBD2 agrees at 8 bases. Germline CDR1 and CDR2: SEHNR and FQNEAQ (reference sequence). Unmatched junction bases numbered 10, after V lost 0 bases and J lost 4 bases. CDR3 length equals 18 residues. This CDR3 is CASSLAMGLAGGTGELFF. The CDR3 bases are TGTGCCAGCAGCTTAGCGATGGGGCTAGCGGGCGGCACCGGGGAGCTGTTTTTT.

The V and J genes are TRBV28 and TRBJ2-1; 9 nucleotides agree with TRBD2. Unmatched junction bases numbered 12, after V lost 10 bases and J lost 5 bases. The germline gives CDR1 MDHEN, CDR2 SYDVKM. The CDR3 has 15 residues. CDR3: CATHPSGTNNNEQFF. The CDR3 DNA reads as TGTGCCACCCACCCTAGCGGGACTAATAACAATGAGCAGTTCTTC.